Below are 14 T cell receptor beta chains sequenced from a single sample in a study of Graves' ophthalmopathy and Graves' hyperthyroidism. As the template, RNA transcripts were used to amplify TCR beta CDR3 regions. In the first round, RT-PCR was carried out with HTBI primers, and a multiplex PCR formed the second round. From the multiplex PCR reads, TCRdb called clonotypes with MiXCR, one entry per CDR3 protein. The sample has about 740,000 distinct CDR3 sequences; roughly 41% are singletons. The sequenced sample consisted of peripheral blood. Source of these receptors: an adult man with Graves' ophthalmopathy.

CDR3 region: CATKGGANTGELFF. The DNA of the CDR3 is TGTGCCACCAAGGGGGGAGCGAACACCGGGGAGCTGTTTTTT. The chain couples TRBV2 to TRBJ2-2; TRBD1 or TRBD2 may be the D gene (6 bases each). Germline CDR1 is SNHLY and CDR2 is FYNNEI. The CDR3 consists of 14 residues. The V gene lost 10 bases and the J gene lost 0 bases, with 12 bases spanning the gap.

V is TRBV6-6 and J is TRBJ2-7; weak D call: TRBD2 (5 bases). V dropped 7 bases and J dropped 2 bases, with 9 bases sitting between them. The CDR3 sequence is 12 residues long. Germline V lookup: CDR1 MNHNY, CDR2 SVGAGI (reference sequence). In DNA, the CDR3 is TGTGCCAGCACCGGGAAGCCCTACGAGCAGTACTTC. This codes for CASTGKPYEQYF.

This clonotype was seen repeatedly, ten times or more. The chain recombines TRBV2 with TRBJ1-4; D is unresolved. The germline CDR1 and CDR2 sequences are SNHLY and FYNNEI. The V end was cut by 3 bases, the J end by 3 bases, with 11 bases between. CDR3 length: 15 residues. DNA for the CDR3: TGTGCCAGCAGTGATGGGCAGAACCCTAATGAAAAACTGTTTTTT. Translation: CASSDGQNPNEKLFF.

This clonotype was found many times. The J gene is TRBJ2-7, the V gene TRBV2, with 10 bases lining up with TRBD1. The germline V gene encodes CDR1 SNHLY and CDR2 FYNNEI. The CDR3 extends over 13 amino acids. J lost 7 bases, V lost 4 bases, and 4 bases had no gene match. The CDR3 nucleotides are TGTGCCAGCAGTGGGGACAGGGGCGATGAGCAGTACTTC. As protein: CASSGDRGDEQYF.

The gene calls are TRBV7-2 and TRBJ1-1, with D perhaps TRBD1 (5 bases). Trimming took off 2 bases at V and 0 bases at J, with 13 bases between the two ends. This CDR3 comprises 16 residues. Per the germline V gene, CDR1 is SGHTA and CDR2 is FQGNSA. The CDR3, as DNA: TGTGCCAGCAGCTTAAGGCGGGGCCAGATGAACACTGAAGCTTTCTTT. Its protein is CASSLRRGQMNTEAFF.

V gene TRBV10-3 combines with J gene TRBJ1-6, with D tentatively TRBD1 (5 bases). This CDR3 contains 15 residues. CDR1 is ENHRY and CDR2 is SYGVKD in the germline V gene. Trimming left V 10 bases short and J 13 bases short, with 26 bases between. This CDR3 reads CASTASGGGNQPLHF. The CDR3 region has the DNA TGTGCCAGCACGGCCTCGGGGGGAGGCAATCAGCCCCTCCACTTT.

This chain connects TRBV29-1 to TRBJ2-7; 8 bases align to TRBD1. Germline lookup yields CDR1 SQVTM and CDR2 ANQGSEA. Germline trimming cut 8 bases from V and 2 bases from J; bases unmatched to any gene: 17. The CDR3 has 16 residues. The CDR3 DNA reads TGCAGCTTAGTGTTCATCCGGGACAGGAGTACCTACGAGCAGTACTTC. The encoded protein is CSLVFIRDRSTYEQYF.

The rearrangement links TRBV9 to TRBJ1-2; the match to TRBD1 covers 8 bases. Germline V gives CDR1 SGDLS, CDR2 YYNGEE. Trimming cost V 3 bases and J 6 bases; bases outside gene matches: 13. This CDR3 has 16 amino acids. The CDR3 reads CASSAWDRLRGNGYTF. The CDR3 region has the DNA TGTGCCAGCAGCGCATGGGACAGGCTACGGGGGAATGGCTACACCTTC. Looking up the rest from reference TRBV9 and TRBJ1-2 gives the full variable domain: DSGVTQTPKHLITATGQRVTLRCSPRSGDLSVYWYQQSLDQGLQFLIQYYNGEERAKGNILERFSAQQFPDLHSELNLSSLELGDSALYFCASSAWDRLRGNGYTFGSGTRLTVV.

This clonotype was counted a few times. For the CDR3, the DNA is TGTGCCACCAGCAGAGGGACAGGGAGTGAAAAACTGTTTTTT. Protein sequence: CATSRGTGSEKLFF. This chain connects TRBV15 to TRBJ1-4, with 8 nucleotides matching TRBD1. The CDR3 loop spans 14 amino acids. Trimming cost V 1 base and J 7 bases; bases outside gene matches: 2. Germline CDR1 LNHNV, CDR2 YYDKDF (reference sequence).

The CDR3, as DNA: TGTGCCAGCAGTTACTCGCAAAGGGGGCTAGTTTTTGGCACTGAAGCTTTCTTT. Its protein is CASSYSQRGLVFGTEAFF. The chain has TRBV12-3 or TRBV12-4 and TRBJ1-1; 7 nucleotides match TRBD1. The length of the CDR3 is 18 residues. Trimming removed 4 bases from V and 4 bases from J; junction bases left unmatched: 18.

The V and J genes are TRBV3-1 and TRBJ2-7; D is undetermined. Germline-derived CDR1 and CDR2 are LGHDT and YNNKEL (reference sequence). V lost 1 base, J lost 5 bases, and 6 bases lay in between. The CDR3 is 12 residues long. CDR3 DNA: TGTGCCAGCAGCCAAGTTGCTCACGAGCAGTACTTC. It yields the protein CASSQVAHEQYF.

This clonotype was counted a few times. The V call is TRBV7-9, the J call TRBJ1-1; TRBD1 aligns across 9 bases. Losses at the gene ends were 5 bases for V and 4 bases for J; bases not matched to a gene: 5. CDR3 size: 14 residues. Germline V gives CDR1 SEHNR, CDR2 FQNEAQ (reference sequence). CDR3 residues: CASSRTGEVTEAFF. The CDR3 nucleotides read TGTGCCAGCAGCCGGACAGGGGAAGTCACTGAAGCTTTCTTT.

This clonotype was seen a single time. The J gene is TRBJ1-6, the V gene TRBV5-6; D not resolved. V lost 4 bases, J lost 11 bases, and 22 bases lay in between. Germline CDR1 and CDR2: SGHDT and YYEEEE. This CDR3 spans 16 amino acids. This CDR3 reads CASSLGKAYYHPPLHF. The CDR3 coding sequence is TGTGCCAGCAGCCTGGGAAAGGCCTACTACCATCCACCCCTCCACTTT.

The rearrangement links TRBV7-2 to TRBJ2-3, with 8 positions matching TRBD1. The ends lost 3 bases at V and 0 bases at J; junction bases unmatched: 8. The CDR3 is made up of 17 amino acids. The germline V gene encodes CDR1 SGHTA and CDR2 FQGNSA. CDR3 in amino acids: CASSFRPGQGSTDTQYF. CDR3 sequence (DNA): TGTGCCAGCAGCTTCAGGCCCGGACAGGGCAGCACAGATACGCAGTATTTT.